The rows below give T cell receptor beta chains drawn from one sample of a study of cytomegalovirus exposure and HLA in healthy donors. Sequencing used immunoSEQ multiplex PCR; TCRdb keeps in-frame clones, though not all of them. In the table there are around 86,000 clones, roughly 92% of which are singletons. Sequences were obtained from PBMCs. These receptors came from a woman aged 25 to 39 in good health and CMV-seropositive. Each CDR3 is given with its conserved first and last residue. D genes are given only for firm matches. Size tells how often a clone was seen (once, few, many) or the class of an expanded clone, and some rows leave it out.

cdr3_length: 16; v_call: TRBV15; d_call: -; j_call: TRBJ1-2; clone_size: -; cdr3_aa: CATSRDPGNFLYGYTF; cdr3_nt: TGTGCCACCAGCAGAGATCCAGGAAATTTTCTCTATGGCTACACCTTC
cdr3_length: 14; v_call: TRBV6-6; d_call: TRBD2; j_call: TRBJ2-3; clone_size: -; cdr3_aa: CASREREAGDTQYF; cdr3_nt: TGTGCCAGCAGGGAGCGGGAGGCGGGAGATACGCAGTATTTT
cdr3_length: 12; v_call: TRBV11-3; d_call: -; j_call: TRBJ2-2; clone_size: -; cdr3_aa: CASSLYAGELFF; cdr3_nt: TGTGCCAGCAGCCTCTACGCCGGGGAGCTGTTTTTT
cdr3_length: 15; v_call: TRBV9; d_call: -; j_call: TRBJ2-3; clone_size: -; cdr3_aa: CASSVGGDSKNTQYF; cdr3_nt: TGTGCCAGCAGCGTGGGGGGAGACAGTAAAAATACGCAGTATTTT
cdr3_length: 16; v_call: TRBV30; d_call: -; j_call: TRBJ2-2; clone_size: -; cdr3_aa: CAWGSLSGLNTGELFF; cdr3_nt: TGTGCCTGGGGCTCCTTGAGCGGGCTGAACACCGGGGAGCTGTTTTTT
cdr3_length: 15; v_call: TRBV18; d_call: TRBD2; j_call: TRBJ2-1; clone_size: -; cdr3_aa: CASSPTSGIKGPQFF; cdr3_nt: TGTGCCAGCTCACCGACTAGCGGGATAAAGGGCCCGCAGTTCTTC
cdr3_length: 15; v_call: TRBV5-1; d_call: TRBD2; j_call: TRBJ2-1; clone_size: -; cdr3_aa: CASSLVLAEGGEQFF; cdr3_nt: TGCGCCAGCAGCTTGGTACTAGCGGAGGGAGGTGAGCAGTTCTTC
cdr3_length: 16; v_call: TRBV29-1; d_call: TRBD2; j_call: TRBJ2-1; clone_size: -; cdr3_aa: CSVHLSGILLTDEQFF; cdr3_nt: TGCAGCGTTCACCTAAGCGGGATTCTCCTTACAGATGAGCAGTTCTTC
cdr3_length: 16; v_call: TRBV5-1; d_call: -; j_call: TRBJ1-1; clone_size: -; cdr3_aa: CASSSGRETLNTEAFF; cdr3_nt: TGCGCCAGCAGCTCGGGCCGGGAAACCTTAAACACTGAAGCTTTCTTT
cdr3_length: 15; v_call: TRBV6-5; d_call: -; j_call: TRBJ1-1; clone_size: -; cdr3_aa: CASSYLSGGHGQAFF; cdr3_nt: TGTGCCAGCAGTTACTTGTCCGGGGGGCACGGCCAAGCTTTCTTT
cdr3_length: 15; v_call: TRBV5-1; d_call: TRBD2; j_call: TRBJ2-5; clone_size: -; cdr3_aa: CASSLSGTKGETQYF; cdr3_nt: TGCGCCAGCAGCTTGTCGGGGACTAAGGGTGAGACCCAGTACTTC
cdr3_length: 19; v_call: TRBV27; d_call: -; j_call: TRBJ2-3; clone_size: -; cdr3_aa: CASRLRDTTSLGGVDTQYF; cdr3_nt: TGTGCCAGCAGGCTCCGGGACACTACCAGCCTAGGGGGTGTGGATACGCAGTATTTT
cdr3_length: 16; v_call: TRBV5-1; d_call: TRBD2; j_call: TRBJ2-1; clone_size: -; cdr3_aa: CASSFTGTSAYNEQFF; cdr3_nt: TGCGCCAGCAGCTTCACCGGGACTAGTGCCTACAATGAGCAGTTCTTC
cdr3_length: 15; v_call: TRBV19; d_call: -; j_call: TRBJ2-2; clone_size: -; cdr3_aa: CASSPWTTGGGELFF; cdr3_nt: TGTGCCAGTAGTCCTTGGACAACAGGTGGCGGGGAGCTGTTTTTT
cdr3_length: 13; v_call: TRBV7-3; d_call: -; j_call: TRBJ2-5; clone_size: -; cdr3_aa: CASSPQGRETQYF; cdr3_nt: TGTGCCAGCAGCCCACAGGGGAGGGAGACCCAGTACTTC
cdr3_length: 15; v_call: TRBV5-1; d_call: TRBD1; j_call: TRBJ1-1; clone_size: -; cdr3_aa: CASSKNRGLGTEAFF; cdr3_nt: TGCGCCAGCAGCAAGAACAGGGGGCTGGGTACTGAAGCTTTCTTT
cdr3_length: 14; v_call: TRBV9; d_call: TRBD1; j_call: TRBJ2-1; clone_size: -; cdr3_aa: CASSQDRAYNEQFF; cdr3_nt: TGTGCCAGCAGCCAGGACAGGGCATACAATGAGCAGTTCTTC
cdr3_length: 16; v_call: TRBV4-1; d_call: TRBD2; j_call: TRBJ2-7; clone_size: -; cdr3_aa: CASSQFGTSGSYEQYF; cdr3_nt: TGCGCCAGCAGCCAATTCGGGACTAGCGGGTCCTACGAGCAGTACTTC
cdr3_length: 16; v_call: TRBV7-8; d_call: -; j_call: TRBJ2-5; clone_size: -; cdr3_aa: CASSFPSPGDQETQYF; cdr3_nt: TGTGCCAGCAGCTTCCCTTCCCCGGGAGACCAAGAGACCCAGTACTTC
cdr3_length: 18; v_call: TRBV5-6; d_call: TRBD2; j_call: TRBJ2-1; clone_size: -; cdr3_aa: CASSSGLAVQYPYNEQFF; cdr3_nt: TGTGCCAGCAGCTCGGGACTAGCGGTACAGTACCCCTACAATGAGCAGTTCTTC
cdr3_length: 14; v_call: TRBV27; d_call: -; j_call: TRBJ2-7; clone_size: -; cdr3_aa: CASSLYGGNYEQYF; cdr3_nt: TGTGCCAGCAGTTTGTACGGGGGAAACTACGAGCAGTACTTC
cdr3_length: 15; v_call: TRBV27; d_call: -; j_call: TRBJ1-1; clone_size: -; cdr3_aa: CASSWVGGDSAEAFF; cdr3_nt: TGTGCCAGCAGTTGGGTTGGGGGGGACTCGGCTGAAGCTTTCTTT
cdr3_length: 18; v_call: TRBV7-3; d_call: TRBD2; j_call: TRBJ2-3; clone_size: once; cdr3_aa: CASSQRRASGTSTDTQYF; cdr3_nt: TGTGCCAGCAGTCAAAGGCGGGCTAGCGGAACTAGCACAGATACGCAGTATTTT
cdr3_length: 13; v_call: TRBV30; d_call: TRBD1; j_call: TRBJ1-5; clone_size: -; cdr3_aa: CACGTASNQPQHF; cdr3_nt: TGTGCCTGCGGGACAGCTAGCAATCAGCCCCAGCATTTT
cdr3_length: 16; v_call: TRBV5-1; d_call: TRBD2; j_call: TRBJ2-1; clone_size: -; cdr3_aa: CASLSGTSGTYNEQFF; cdr3_nt: TGCGCCAGCTTGTCCGGGACTAGCGGGACTTACAATGAGCAGTTCTTC
cdr3_length: 14; v_call: TRBV28; d_call: -; j_call: TRBJ1-5; clone_size: -; cdr3_aa: CASSPGGGVQPQHF; cdr3_nt: TGTGCCAGCAGTCCCGGCGGGGGGGTTCAGCCCCAGCATTTT
cdr3_length: 16; v_call: TRBV28; d_call: TRBD2; j_call: TRBJ2-3; clone_size: -; cdr3_aa: CASSPLISGRTDTQYF; cdr3_nt: TGTGCCAGCAGTCCCCTTATAAGCGGGAGAACAGATACGCAGTATTTT
cdr3_length: 15; v_call: TRBV6-1; d_call: -; j_call: TRBJ2-1; clone_size: once; cdr3_aa: CASSEWAAGSNEQFF; cdr3_nt: TGTGCCAGCAGTGAATGGGCCGCGGGCAGCAATGAGCAGTTCTTC
cdr3_length: 17; v_call: TRBV15; d_call: -; j_call: TRBJ2-2; clone_size: -; cdr3_aa: CATSRDPGRENTGELFF; cdr3_nt: TGTGCCACCAGCAGAGATCCCGGCAGGGAGAACACCGGGGAGCTGTTTTTT
cdr3_length: 16; v_call: TRBV14; d_call: TRBD1; j_call: TRBJ2-7; clone_size: -; cdr3_aa: CASSQSGTGLVYEQYF; cdr3_nt: TGTGCCAGCAGCCAGTCTGGGACAGGGCTTGTCTACGAGCAGTACTTC
cdr3_length: 15; v_call: TRBV6-5; d_call: -; j_call: TRBJ1-5; clone_size: -; cdr3_aa: CASSLVRGTSQPQHF; cdr3_nt: TGTGCCAGCAGCCTGGTGAGGGGGACGAGTCAGCCCCAGCATTTT